This TCR beta chain came from a study of shared clonotypes between healthy human individuals. Naive CD8 isolation took CD45RO-negative cells positively selected for CCR7 and excluded terminally differentiated effector memory CD45RA+ cells. The material for each subset, its genomic DNA, was split evenly across several immunoSEQ plates. When replicate PCRs were run on sorted subsets, they used 200 ng DNA, roughly 30,000 T cell genomes. Repertoires were generated with immunoSEQ multiplex PCR, while TCRdb's copy carries only in-frame clones and drops some. The top ten clones hold roughly 1% of a sample with about 2 million clones, about 95% of them seen once. This clone was seen only once. Other DNA sequences of this sample code for an identical CDR3. The V gene lost 1 base and the J gene lost 2 bases, with 7 bases spanning the gap. Germline V CDR1 and CDR2: SGHAT, FQNNGV. The CDR3 spans 14 residues.

The material sequenced was naive CD8+ T cells sorted from blood. This TCR was recovered from a man between 18 and 29 years old in good health. The chain employs TRBV11-2 and TRBJ2-3; no firm D call. CDR3 region: CASSLVAFTDTQYF. The DNA for the CDR3 is TGTGCCAGCAGCTTAGTCGCCTTCACAGATACGCAGTATTTT.